Each of the 28 T cell receptor beta chains below was sequenced from the same sample in a study of response to subunit inactivated influenza vaccine. TCRdb used MiXCR to reprocess the RT-PCR reads, holding one entry per CDR3 protein. The data hold over 650,000 distinct CDR3 sequences, with roughly 18% observed a single time. The sample consisted of PBMCs from blood, taken around 5 days after vaccination. The receptors come from a man aged 45 to 65 who received an inactivated influenza vaccine.

This clonotype was seen more than once but under ten times. V usage is TRBV9 and J usage is TRBJ2-7, with 9 bases that match TRBD1. Germline CDR1 reads SGDLS; CDR2 reads YYNGEE. The CDR3 has 14 residues. The ends lost 0 bases at V and 8 bases at J; junction bases unmatched: 6. CDR3 loop: CASSVGGQGIQQYF. CDR3 bases: TGTGCCAGCAGCGTAGGAGGACAGGGGATCCAGCAGTACTTC.

The chain combines TRBV29-1 with TRBJ2-7, with TRBD2 matching over 10 bases. V lost 6 bases to trimming and J lost 3 bases; unmatched junction nucleotides: 5. The CDR3 has 13 residues. Germline lookup yields CDR1 SQVTM and CDR2 ANQGSEA. The CDR3 DNA reads as TGCAGCGTGGTGCTAGCGGGAGACTACGAGCAGTACTTC. As protein: CSVVLAGDYEQYF.

The CDR3 sequence is CATRSPGADSGELFF. Here the CDR3 DNA reads TGTGCCACCAGATCCCCGGGCGCGGATTCCGGGGAGCTGTTTTTT. J is TRBJ2-2 and V is TRBV24-1; D gene ambiguous. The V end lost 7 bases, the J end lost 6 bases, and 17 bases lay between the germline ends. In germline, CDR1 is KGHDR, CDR2 SFDVKD. This CDR3 is built from 15 residues.

The table lists this clonotype with a few counts. The genes are TRBV20-1 and TRBJ1-5; D is unclear. The CDR3 has 13 amino acids. With 3 bases removed from V and 6 bases from J, the gap between germline ends came to 12 bases. CDR1 DFQATT and CDR2 SNEGSKA come from the germline V gene (reference sequence). Written as DNA, the CDR3 is TGCAGTGCTAGTAAAGGGATCGGTCAGCCCCAGCATTTT. This encodes CSASKGIGQPQHF.

The chain is built from TRBV12-3 or TRBV12-4 and TRBJ2-1, with TRBD1 as a possible D gene (5 bases). The CDR3 sequence is 15 residues long. Trimming shortened V by 1 base and J by 8 bases, and 15 bases separated the two germline ends. CDR3 sequence: CASSLEFGRAHEQFF. For the CDR3, the DNA is TGTGCCAGCAGTTTAGAGTTCGGCAGGGCCCATGAGCAGTTCTTC.

The chain recombines TRBV7-2 with TRBJ2-7, with D hard to call. Germline V gene sequence: CDR1 SGHTA, CDR2 FQGNSA. V was trimmed by 2 bases and J by 3 bases, leaving 8 bases between them. This CDR3 is 13 amino acids long. The CDR3 DNA follows: TGTGCCAGCAGCTTAAATTTCAACTACGAGCAGTACTTC. This sequence encodes CASSLNFNYEQYF.

CDR3 residues: CASSLWTGKPSGANVLTF. Written as DNA, the CDR3 is TGCGCCAGCAGCTTGTGGACAGGGAAACCCTCTGGGGCCAACGTCCTGACTTTC. The chain employs TRBV5-1 and TRBJ2-6, with 8 positions matching TRBD1. The V and J ends lost 1 base and 0 bases, in that order; junction bases with no gene match: 6. CDR3 size: 18 residues. Looked up from germline, CDR1 is SGHRS and CDR2 is YFSETQ.

This clonotype was counted only a few times. The V call is TRBV6-2 or TRBV6-3, the J call TRBJ2-2, with TRBD1 identical over 9 bases. J lost 5 bases, V lost 6 bases, and 13 bases had no gene match. From germline, CDR1 is MNHEY and CDR2 SVGEGT. The CDR3 totals 17 residues. Here the CDR3 reads CASSPYSGTGRTGELFF. The CDR3 coding sequence is TGTGCCAGCAGCCCATACTCCGGGACAGGGCGAACCGGGGAGCTGTTTTTT.

The genes are TRBV20-1 and TRBJ1-5; no firm D call. CDR1 and CDR2 (germline): DFQATT, SNEGSKA (reference sequence). Trimming left V 6 bases short and J 11 bases short, with 14 bases between. The CDR3 is made up of 11 amino acids. The CDR3 loop reads CSARLGMSQHF. The CDR3 DNA is TGCAGTGCAAGATTGGGCATGTCCCAGCATTTT.

The chain carries TRBV18 and TRBJ2-2; no definite D call. This CDR3 spans 16 amino acids. Germline V CDR1 and CDR2: KGHSH, LQKENI. The V gene lost 2 bases and the J gene lost 5 bases, with 15 bases spanning the gap. This CDR3 reads CASSPITGRTTGELFF. The CDR3 DNA reads as TGTGCCAGCTCACCAATTACGGGTCGAACAACCGGGGAGCTGTTTTTT.

For this clonotype: An end of the junction differs from the germline gene, which may be a read error. The chain is built from TRBV5-6 and TRBJ2-1; 10 nucleotides align to TRBD2. The CDR3 sequence is 18 residues long. Germline values: CDR1 SGHDT, CDR2 YYEEEE. The CDR3 is CVSSSPPGLAVLSNEQFF. CDR3 nucleotides: TGTGTCAGCAGCTCACCACCCGGACTAGCGGTCTTAAGCAATGAGCAGTTCTTC.

This clonotype was seen many times. The chain carries TRBV12-3 or TRBV12-4 and TRBJ1-1, with 9 bases fitting TRBD1. The CDR3 sequence is 14 residues long. The V segment lost 6 bases and the J segment 2 bases; nucleotides outside the gene matches: 4. The chain's CDR3 is CASRPGQGNTEAFF. The CDR3 nucleotides read TGTGCCAGCAGACCGGGACAGGGTAACACTGAAGCTTTCTTT.

In its sample, this clonotype was seen a few times. The chain combines TRBV7-2 with TRBJ2-3, with 14 bases aligning to TRBD2. The V and J ends lost 5 bases and 5 bases, in that order; junction bases with no gene match: 9. The CDR3 has 17 amino acids. From germline, CDR1 is SGHTA and CDR2 FQGNSA. CDR3 DNA: TGTGCCAGCAGCCGCACCGGGACTAGCGGGGGAGGAGATACGCAGTATTTT. It is translated as CASSRTGTSGGGDTQYF.

The chain has TRBV5-1 and TRBJ2-7; 7 bases are shared with TRBD1. There are 15 residues in the CDR3. Trimming took 0 bases from V and 2 from J; bases not matched to a gene: 5. The germline gives CDR1 SGHRS, CDR2 YFSETQ. CDR3 in DNA: TGCGCCAGCAGCTTGGGCACCCAGGGGGCCTACGAGCAGTACTTC. It translates to CASSLGTQGAYEQYF. Based on the CDR3 plus reference TRBV5-1 and TRBJ2-7, the full variable domain is KAGVTQTPRYLIKTRGQQVTLSCSPISGHRSVSWYQQTPGQGLQFLFEYFSETQRNKGNFPGRFSGRQFSNSRSEMNVSTLELGDSALYLCASSLGTQGAYEQYFGPGTRLTVT.

The chain is built from TRBV5-1 and TRBJ1-2; D unresolved. The CDR3 consists of 15 residues. Germline V gene data show CDR1 as SGHRS and CDR2 as YFSETQ. Trimming left V 0 bases short and J 4 bases short, with 13 bases between. The CDR3 spells CASSLAFGNLYGYTF. CDR3 DNA: TGCGCCAGCAGCTTGGCCTTCGGGAACCTCTATGGCTACACCTTC.

V and J are TRBV10-3 and TRBJ2-7, with D possibly matching TRBD2 (6 bases). The V gene's germline CDR1 is ENHRY and CDR2 SYGVKD. The V end lost 6 bases, the J end lost 6 bases, and 18 bases lay between the germline ends. There are 14 residues in the CDR3. The CDR3 DNA is TGTGCCATCAGCCGAGAAGGAGGGAAGGTCGAGCAGTACTTC. It encodes CAISREGGKVEQYF.

Only a few counts were recorded for this clonotype. At one boundary the junction diverges from the germline segment, which might be a read error. The genes are TRBV7-9 and TRBJ2-7; 7 nucleotides match TRBD1. The CDR3 length is 13 residues. Germline CDR1 SEHNR, CDR2 FQNEAQ (reference sequence). CDR3 region: CASSSNTGTAASF. As DNA, the CDR3 is TGTGCCAGCAGCTCGAATACCGGGACAGCGGCCTCCTTC.

This clonotype was picked up a small number of times. V usage is TRBV20-1 and J usage is TRBJ2-1; perhaps TRBD2 as D (6 bases). Trimming shortened V by 4 bases and J by 0 bases, and 10 bases separated the two germline ends. The germline V gene encodes CDR1 DFQATT and CDR2 SNEGSKA (reference sequence). The CDR3 contains 14 residues. In DNA form, the CDR3 reads TGCAGTGCTATCTTCGGGGGCTCCTACAATGAGCAGTTCTTC. Its translation: CSAIFGGSYNEQFF.

The rearrangement joins TRBV5-1 to TRBJ2-3; D is possibly TRBD1 or TRBD2 (6 bases each). Trimming shortened V by 0 bases and J by 5 bases, and 16 bases separated the two germline ends. The germline V gene has CDR1 SGHRS and CDR2 YFSETQ. The CDR3 is made up of 16 amino acids. This chain's CDR3 is CASSLASGGGGDTQYF. The CDR3 DNA reads TGCGCCAGCAGCTTGGCCTCAGGAGGGGGTGGAGATACGCAGTATTTT.

The chain has TRBV12-3 or TRBV12-4 and TRBJ2-1, with a weak D call TRBD2 (7 bases). This CDR3 comprises 15 residues. Trimming took off 7 bases at V and 4 bases at J, with 17 bases between the two ends. The CDR3 region has the DNA TGTGCCAGCACCAAACAGGGAGGGGTTTACAATGAGCAGTTCTTC. Translation gives CASTKQGGVYNEQFF.

At least ten counts were recorded for this clonotype. The chain uses TRBV12-3 or TRBV12-4 and TRBJ1-1; D perhaps matches TRBD1 (6 bases). V gave up 5 bases and J gave up 7 bases, with 17 bases separating them. The CDR3 sequence is 14 residues long. CDR3 in DNA: TGTGCCAGCAGTCCCAAGAGACAGGATTTTGAAGCTTTCTTT. Protein product: CASSPKRQDFEAFF.

This clonotype was seen more than once but under ten times. Here the CDR3 reads CSADRGQREQYF. CDR3 nucleotide sequence: TGCAGTGCTGACAGGGGTCAAAGGGAGCAGTACTTC. The chain couples TRBV20-1 to TRBJ2-7; 8 bases are shared with TRBD1. V trimming: 5 bases; J trimming: 7 bases; junction bases outside the gene matches: 7. The germline V gene encodes CDR1 DFQATT and CDR2 SNEGSKA (reference sequence). The CDR3 runs 12 residues.

This clonotype has just a few counts. The chain links TRBV7-2 to TRBJ2-7; TRBD1 might be the D (8 bases). The CDR3 consists of 16 residues. Trimming shortened V by 5 bases and J by 5 bases, and 22 bases separated the two germline ends. From germline, CDR1 is SGHTA and CDR2 FQGNSA. CDR3 nucleotide sequence: TGTGCCAGCAGCCCGGGGGGACAGGTTATTCAACACGAGCAGTACTTC. Amino acids: CASSPGGQVIQHEQYF.

This clonotype was observed a few times. The chain recombines TRBV12-3 or TRBV12-4 with TRBJ1-6; D remains unclear. The CDR3 length is 15 residues. Trimming took off 3 bases at V and 6 bases at J, with 12 bases between the two ends. CDR3 loop: CASSFSNGGNSPLHF. The CDR3 DNA reads TGTGCCAGCAGTTTTAGCAACGGCGGTAATTCACCCCTCCACTTT.

Here the CDR3 DNA reads TGTGCCAGCAGGCTTTACACTGGGACAGGGGGCCGGGAGACCCAGTACTTC. Translating gives CASRLYTGTGGRETQYF. The rearrangement uses TRBV12-3 or TRBV12-4 and TRBJ2-5, with 12 bases that match TRBD1. There are 17 residues in the CDR3. V lost 6 bases, J lost 5 bases, and 13 bases stayed unmatched.

This clonotype was picked up many times. The chain links TRBV7-2 to TRBJ2-5; D might be TRBD2 (7 bases). Germline values: CDR1 SGHTA, CDR2 FQGNSA. CDR3 length equals 15 residues. Trimming removed 7 bases from V and 2 bases from J, with 17 bases in between. CDR3 sequence reads: CASTLQGGFQETQYF. The CDR3 DNA is TGTGCCAGCACCCTACAGGGAGGGTTTCAAGAGACCCAGTACTTC. Variable domain in full (rest from reference TRBV7-2 and TRBJ2-5): GAGVSQSPSNKVTEKGKDVELRCDPISGHTALYWYRQSLGQGLEFLIYFQGNSAPDKSGLPSDRFSAERTGGSVSTLTIQRTQQEDSAVYLCASTLQGGFQETQYFGPGTRLLVL.

V is TRBV15 and J is TRBJ2-1, with D perhaps matching TRBD1 (7 bases). Per the germline V gene, CDR1 is LNHNV and CDR2 is YYDKDF (reference sequence). Trimming removed 1 base at V and 8 bases at J, with 12 bases between. There are 14 residues in the CDR3. For the CDR3, the DNA is TGTGCCACCAGCAGAGGGCAGGGGGGCGATGAGCAGTTCTTC. Translated, it gives CATSRGQGGDEQFF.

This clonotype has only a few counts. The V and J genes are TRBV12-3 or TRBV12-4 and TRBJ2-3; 7 nucleotides match TRBD1. Losses at the gene ends were 5 bases for V and 0 bases for J; bases not matched to a gene: 8. The CDR3 is made up of 16 amino acids. Written as DNA, the CDR3 is TGTGCCAGCAGTCCCTACAGGGGCCGGAGCACAGATACGCAGTATTTT. Translating it yields CASSPYRGRSTDTQYF.